The T cell receptor (beta chain) under discussion was sequenced for a study of T cell repertoires in cytomegalovirus infection. Study overall: Recently described HLA-C-restricted plus well-studied HLA-B-restricted CMV epitopes were used. In public TCR beta signatures, there were indications of both CMV infection and matching HLA type. General study findings and limits: Cumulative frequency (of public TCR beta family members) identified carriers of CMV plus the relevant HLA. Clonotypes of TCR beta that were HLA-C-restricted and CMV-specific dominated the ex vivo response.

TCRdb reanalysed the reads using MiXCR and keeps one entry per CDR3 protein. This sample carries approximately 74,000 distinct CDR3 sequences, approximately 42% of them seen once, and the ten largest clones take 93%. The CDR3 runs 15 residues. Germline V gene lookup returns CDR1 SEHNR and CDR2 FQNEAQ (reference sequence). V gave up 2 bases and J gave up 4 bases, with 15 bases separating them. On this clonotype: The antigen is unknown.

The V and J genes are TRBV7-9 and TRBJ2-7; D is perhaps TRBD1 or TRBD2 (6 bases each). The starting material was CD8+ T cells from cultured PBMCs, obtained from culture after CMV antigen stimulation. This TCR was recovered from a human donor in good health (CMV status not recorded). Some clones in this sample may be carry-over from other donors' samples. CDR3 protein: CASSLSRRGRYEQYF. The CDR3 DNA reads as TGTGCCAGCAGCTTATCCCGACGGGGGCGTTACGAGCAGTACTTC.